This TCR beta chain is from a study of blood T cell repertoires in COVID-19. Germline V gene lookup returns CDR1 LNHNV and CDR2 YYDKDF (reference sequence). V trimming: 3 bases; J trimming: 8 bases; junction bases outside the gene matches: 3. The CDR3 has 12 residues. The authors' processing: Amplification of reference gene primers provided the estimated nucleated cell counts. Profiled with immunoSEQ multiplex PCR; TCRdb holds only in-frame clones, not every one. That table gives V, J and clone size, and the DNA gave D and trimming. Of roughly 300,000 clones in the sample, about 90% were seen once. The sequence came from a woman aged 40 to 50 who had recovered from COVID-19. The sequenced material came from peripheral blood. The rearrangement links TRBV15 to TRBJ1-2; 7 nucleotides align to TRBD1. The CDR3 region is CATSRDRSGYTF. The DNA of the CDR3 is TGTGCCACCAGCAGGGACAGGAGCGGCTACACCTTC.